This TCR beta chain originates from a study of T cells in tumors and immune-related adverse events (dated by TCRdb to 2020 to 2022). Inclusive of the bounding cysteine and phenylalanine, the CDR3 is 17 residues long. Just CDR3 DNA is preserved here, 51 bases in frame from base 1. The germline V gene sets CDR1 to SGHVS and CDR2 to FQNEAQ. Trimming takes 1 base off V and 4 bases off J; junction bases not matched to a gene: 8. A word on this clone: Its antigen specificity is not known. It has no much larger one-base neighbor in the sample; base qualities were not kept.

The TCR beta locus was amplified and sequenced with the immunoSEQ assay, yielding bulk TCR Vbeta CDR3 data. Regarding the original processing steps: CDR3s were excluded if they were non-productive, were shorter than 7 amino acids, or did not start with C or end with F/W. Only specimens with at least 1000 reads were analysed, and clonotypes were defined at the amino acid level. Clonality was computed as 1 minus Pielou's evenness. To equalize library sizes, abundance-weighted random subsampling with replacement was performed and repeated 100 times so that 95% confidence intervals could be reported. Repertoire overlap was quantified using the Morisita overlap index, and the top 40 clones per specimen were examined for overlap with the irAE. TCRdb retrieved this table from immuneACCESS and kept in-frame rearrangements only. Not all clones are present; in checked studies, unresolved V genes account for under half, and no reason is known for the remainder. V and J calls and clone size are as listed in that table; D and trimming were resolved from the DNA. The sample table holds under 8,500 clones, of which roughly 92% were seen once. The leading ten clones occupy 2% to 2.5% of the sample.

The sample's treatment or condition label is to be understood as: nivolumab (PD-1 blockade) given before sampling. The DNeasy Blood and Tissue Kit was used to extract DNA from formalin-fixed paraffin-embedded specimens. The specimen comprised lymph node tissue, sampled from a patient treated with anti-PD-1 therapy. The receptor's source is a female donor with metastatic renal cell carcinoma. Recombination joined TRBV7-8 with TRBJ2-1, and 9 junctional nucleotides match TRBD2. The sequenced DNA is TGTGCCAGCAGCTTAGGGGGCAGCGGGAGGACATACAATGAGCAGTTCTTC. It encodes CASSLGGSGRTYNEQFF.